These 26 T cell receptor beta chains came from one sample sequenced in a study of Ad26.COV2.S vaccination and SARS-CoV-2 variants. The treatment denotes: 19 received Ad26.COV2.S at low or high dose, single or two shots; five or six received placebo; per-sample allocation not given. Each sample was drawn 63 days after the first injection (of vaccine or placebo). Method: immunoSEQ multiplex PCR; TCRdb's copy keeps in-frame clones and lacks some. The sample lists 330,000 or so clones, around 90% occurring once. The material was peripheral blood, obtained in a trial of Ad26.COV2.S vaccine versus placebo. Every receptor here comes from a person aged 18-65 years who received the Ad26.COV2.S COVID-19 vaccine or a placebo.

The chain uses TRBV9 and TRBJ2-3; TRBD1 might be the D (5 bases). Trimming stripped 2 bases from V and 3 bases from J, with 16 bases between. The CDR3 runs to 16 residues. CDR1 is SGDLS, CDR2 YYNGEE, per germline. CDR3 in DNA: TGTGCCAGCAGCGTTAGACCGTTAGCAGGGACAGATACGCAGTATTTT. Protein product: CASSVRPLAGTDTQYF.

The chain recombines TRBV19 with TRBJ2-3, with 7 bases aligning to TRBD2. Germline CDR1 reads LNHDA; CDR2 reads SQIVND (reference sequence). The CDR3 is 14 residues long. J lost 9 bases, V lost 1 base, and 7 bases had no gene match. The DNA for the CDR3 is TGTGCCAGTAGTATAGCTCCAAGCGGGGCAACGCAGTATTTT. This gives the protein CASSIAPSGATQYF.

The chain recombines TRBV6-1 with TRBJ2-3; D ambiguous. There are 15 residues in the CDR3. Germline assignment: CDR1 MNHNS and CDR2 SASEGT. Trimming removed 1 base at V and 6 bases at J, with 14 bases between. CDR3 amino acids: CASSEVKGSPDTQYF. CDR3 sequence (DNA): TGTGCCAGCAGTGAAGTGAAGGGAAGTCCGGATACGCAGTATTTT.

The chain links TRBV29-1 to TRBJ2-2; 13 bases are shared with TRBD2. The CDR3 is made up of 15 amino acids. The germline V gene encodes CDR1 SQVTM and CDR2 ANQGSEA. J was trimmed by 6 bases and V by 5 bases; bases with no gene match: 6. CDR3 residues: CSVRGLAGEAGELFF. The CDR3 DNA is TGCAGCGTTCGCGGACTAGCGGGAGAAGCCGGGGAGCTGTTTTTT.

The V and J genes are TRBV7-9 and TRBJ2-3, with a weak D call TRBD2 (5 bases). V was clipped by 3 bases and J by 5 bases, with 12 bases between them. Germline V gene data show CDR1 as SEHNR and CDR2 as FQNEAQ (reference sequence). CDR3 length: 14 residues. The CDR3 sequence is CASSLAARGDTQYF. The CDR3 bases are TGTGCCAGCAGCTTGGCGGCCCGGGGAGATACGCAGTATTTT.

This clone was counted once. This sequence joins TRBV9 and TRBJ2-7, with D perhaps given as TRBD1 or TRBD2 (5 bases each). The CDR3 loop spans 13 amino acids. Trimming took off 4 bases at V and 7 bases at J, with 15 bases between the two ends. Germline CDR1 reads SGDLS; CDR2 reads YYNGEE. The chain's CDR3 is CASSPNLEGEQYF. The CDR3 coding sequence is TGTGCCAGCAGCCCCAATCTCGAGGGGGAGCAGTACTTC.

This chain joins TRBV12-3 or TRBV12-4 and TRBJ1-2, with D perhaps matching TRBD1 (5 bases). The length of the CDR3 is 13 residues. The V and J ends lost 5 bases and 4 bases respectively, with 11 bases between them. The CDR3 sequence is CASSSREIYGYTF. CDR3 nucleotides: TGTGCCAGCAGTAGCAGGGAGATCTATGGCTACACCTTC.

The V and J genes are TRBV2 and TRBJ1-3; 12 bases fit TRBD1. V was clipped by 5 bases and J by 4 bases; unmatched bases: 3. The CDR3 extends over 15 amino acids. Germline V CDR1 and CDR2: SNHLY, FYNNEI. The CDR3 DNA reads as TGTGCCAGCAGTCGGGACAGGGGGCGAGGAAACACCATATATTTT. As protein: CASSRDRGRGNTIYF.

This clone was recorded once. The J gene is TRBJ2-3, the V gene TRBV3-1 (or the pseudogene TRBV3-2); D may match TRBD1 or TRBD2 (5 bases each). The CDR3 has 14 residues. Germline CDR1 is LGHDT and CDR2 is YNNKEL (reference sequence). Between the trimmed V and J ends, which lost 4 bases and 2 bases, there was a span of 10 bases. The CDR3 region is CASSPGPITDTQYF. The CDR3 nucleotides are TGTGCCAGCAGCCCGGGACCGATCACAGATACGCAGTATTTT.

The chain uses TRBV18 and TRBJ1-5; 8 bases fit TRBD1. V dropped 1 base and J dropped 6; count of bases not matched to a gene: 5. CDR3 size: 15 residues. Germline V gene sequence: CDR1 KGHSH, CDR2 LQKENI. The CDR3 DNA follows: TGTGCCAGCTCACCACAAAGTACAGGGGGTCAGCCCCAGCATTTT. As protein: CASSPQSTGGQPQHF. The full variable domain, rest sourced from reference TRBV18 and TRBJ1-5, is NAGVMQNPRHLVRRRGQEARLRCSPMKGHSHVYWYRQLPEEGLKFMVYLQKENIIDESGMPKERFSAEFPKEGPSILRIQQVVRGDSAAYFCASSPQSTGGQPQHFGDGTRLSIL.

The chain is built from TRBV10-3 and TRBJ1-1; the D is unclear. Germline assignment: CDR1 ENHRY and CDR2 SYGVKD. V lost 9 bases to trimming and J lost 3 bases, with 23 bases between them. The length of the CDR3 is 16 residues. The CDR3 reads CAISPRRYSSDTEAFF. The DNA of the CDR3 is TGTGCCATTAGTCCCAGGAGGTATTCTTCCGACACTGAAGCTTTCTTT.

The chain combines TRBV7-9 with TRBJ1-1; 10 nucleotides match TRBD1. The junction had 15 bases not matched to a gene; V was cut back by 3 bases and J by 2 bases. This CDR3 contains 19 residues. Germline CDR1 SEHNR, CDR2 FQNEAQ (reference sequence). CDR3 sequence (DNA): TGTGCCAGCAGCTTTTCGTTCTACCGGGACAGGGGAGATAACACTGAAGCTTTCTTT. Translation: CASSFSFYRDRGDNTEAFF.

This sequence joins TRBV12-5 and TRBJ1-1; 7 bases match TRBD1. V gave up 5 bases and J gave up 3 bases; unmatched junction bases: 6. From germline, CDR1 is LGHNT and CDR2 FRNRAP. The CDR3 spans 14 residues. CDR3 in amino acids: CASGPTQGDTEAFF. The CDR3 DNA follows: TGTGCTAGTGGTCCCACCCAGGGGGACACTGAAGCTTTCTTT.

CDR3 nucleotide sequence: TGCGCCAGCAGCCCAACCGGGGACGACTATGGCTACACCTTC. It is translated as CASSPTGDDYGYTF. The V and J genes are TRBV5-1 and TRBJ1-2, with TRBD1 as a possible D gene (5 bases). The V and J ends lost 4 bases and 3 bases respectively, with 13 bases between them. Germline CDR1 and CDR2: SGHRS and YFSETQ. The CDR3 extends over 14 amino acids. Using reference TRBV5-1 and TRBJ1-2 for the parts outside the CDR3, the full variable domain is KAGVTQTPRYLIKTRGQQVTLSCSPISGHRSVSWYQQTPGQGLQFLFEYFSETQRNKGNFPGRFSGRQFSNSRSEMNVSTLELGDSALYLCASSPTGDDYGYTFGSGTRLTVV.

V is TRBV6-5 and J is TRBJ2-2; D may correspond to TRBD1 or TRBD2 (5 bases each). This CDR3 has 15 residues. Germline CDR1 and CDR2: MNHEY and SVGAGI. V was clipped by 3 bases and J by 10 bases, with 18 bases between them. The CDR3 here is CASSYEGSGPVELFF. DNA of the CDR3: TGTGCCAGCAGTTATGAGGGGAGTGGGCCGGTGGAGCTGTTTTTT.

V is TRBV18 and J is TRBJ2-5; weak D call: TRBD1 (5 bases). Trimming removed 1 base at V and 5 bases at J, with 14 bases between. This CDR3 comprises 15 residues. Germline CDR1 KGHSH, CDR2 LQKENI. The CDR3 loop reads CASSPHIGVGETQYF. In DNA, the CDR3 is TGTGCCAGCTCACCACATATAGGGGTTGGGGAGACCCAGTACTTC.

The chain recombines TRBV6-5 with TRBJ1-4; D is unclear. The length of the CDR3 is 12 residues. The V end lost 2 bases, the J end lost 2 bases, and 0 bases lay between the germline ends. CDR1 and CDR2 (germline): MNHEY, SVGAGI. The CDR3 sequence is CASSYTNEKLFF. CDR3 DNA sequence: TGTGCCAGCAGTTACACTAATGAAAAACTGTTTTTT.

The chain links TRBV20-1 to TRBJ1-1; D remains unclear. Trimming took 7 bases from V and 4 from J, leaving 1 base between them. There are 8 residues in the CDR3. Germline CDR1 reads DFQATT; CDR2 reads SNEGSKA (reference sequence). CDR3 DNA: TGCAGTGGCACTGAAGCTTTCTTT. Protein product: CSGTEAFF.

The chain has TRBV6-2 or TRBV6-3 and TRBJ2-7; a possible D gene is TRBD1 (6 bases). This CDR3 spans 13 amino acids. V was pared by 6 bases and J by 5 bases, with 14 bases between. Germline V gene lookup returns CDR1 MNHEY and CDR2 SVGEGT. As DNA, the CDR3 is TGTGCCAGCAGCCTCCGACACAGGGACGAGCAGTACTTC. Amino acid sequence: CASSLRHRDEQYF.

J is TRBJ2-7 and V is TRBV5-1, with a tentative D call TRBD2 (5 bases). The CDR3 covers 16 residues. The germline CDR1 and CDR2 sequences are SGHRS and YFSETQ. V gave up 3 bases and J gave up 4 bases, with 20 bases separating them. CDR3 residues: CASSSNIGEGWYEQYF. Written as DNA, the CDR3 is TGCGCCAGCAGCTCTAACATCGGGGAAGGGTGGTACGAGCAGTACTTC.

Comments on this clone: At the DNA level, this CDR3 is encoded by other sequences in the same sample as well. The J gene is TRBJ2-1, the V gene TRBV7-2; the match to TRBD2 covers 11 bases. Germline CDR1 and CDR2: SGHTA and FQGNSA. V was pared by 2 bases and J by 1 base, with 4 bases of the junction left unmatched. This CDR3 region has 17 residues. The DNA for the CDR3 is TGTGCCAGCAGCTTAAGACTAGCGGGGCCTTCCTACAATGAGCAGTTCTTC. Protein product: CASSLRLAGPSYNEQFF.

The rearrangement links TRBV6-5 to TRBJ1-1; TRBD1 might be the D (6 bases). The V end lost 0 bases, the J end lost 5 bases, and 13 bases lay between the germline ends. Germline lookup yields CDR1 MNHEY and CDR2 SVGAGI. There are 15 residues in the CDR3. CDR3 sequence reads: CASSYSNTGWTEAFF. CDR3 sequence (DNA): TGTGCCAGCAGTTACTCGAATACAGGGTGGACTGAAGCTTTCTTT.

The CDR3 reads CASSQVADSYNEQFF. CDR3 in DNA: TGTGCCAGCAGCCAAGTAGCTGACTCCTACAATGAGCAGTTCTTC. The chain joins TRBV3-1 (or the pseudogene TRBV3-2) to TRBJ2-1; no clear D. V shed 1 base and J shed 0 bases, with 7 bases lying between them. Germline lookup yields CDR1 LGHDT and CDR2 YNNKEL (reference sequence). This CDR3 has 15 amino acids.

The rearrangement links TRBV6-2 or TRBV6-3 to TRBJ2-7; D perhaps matches TRBD2 (6 bases). V was pared by 6 bases and J by 4 bases, with 16 bases between. The germline V gene encodes CDR1 MNHEY and CDR2 SVGEGT. The CDR3 totals 14 residues. CDR3 region: CASSLLRDLYEQYF. In DNA form, the CDR3 reads TGTGCCAGCAGCCTCCTGCGGGACTTATACGAGCAGTACTTC.

This rearrangement joins TRBV18 to TRBJ1-3, with D unclear. The CDR3 is made up of 13 amino acids. The germline V gene has CDR1 KGHSH and CDR2 LQKENI. The V gene lost 5 bases and the J gene lost 0 bases, with 5 bases spanning the gap. The CDR3 protein is CASSKSSGNTIYF. The CDR3 DNA is TGTGCCAGCTCAAAGAGCTCTGGAAACACCATATATTTT. The complete variable domain, with remaining parts taken from reference TRBV18 and TRBJ1-3, reads NAGVMQNPRHLVRRRGQEARLRCSPMKGHSHVYWYRQLPEEGLKFMVYLQKENIIDESGMPKERFSAEFPKEGPSILRIQQVVRGDSAAYFCASSKSSGNTIYFGEGSWLTVV.

The rearrangement joins TRBV5-6 to TRBJ1-2; D remains ambiguous. From germline, CDR1 is SGHDT and CDR2 YYEEEE. The CDR3 extends over 13 amino acids. V lost 0 bases and J 4 bases, leaving 7 bases between the germline ends. The CDR3 loop reads CASSLGVTYGYTF. The CDR3 bases are TGTGCCAGCAGCTTGGGGGTGACCTATGGCTACACCTTC.